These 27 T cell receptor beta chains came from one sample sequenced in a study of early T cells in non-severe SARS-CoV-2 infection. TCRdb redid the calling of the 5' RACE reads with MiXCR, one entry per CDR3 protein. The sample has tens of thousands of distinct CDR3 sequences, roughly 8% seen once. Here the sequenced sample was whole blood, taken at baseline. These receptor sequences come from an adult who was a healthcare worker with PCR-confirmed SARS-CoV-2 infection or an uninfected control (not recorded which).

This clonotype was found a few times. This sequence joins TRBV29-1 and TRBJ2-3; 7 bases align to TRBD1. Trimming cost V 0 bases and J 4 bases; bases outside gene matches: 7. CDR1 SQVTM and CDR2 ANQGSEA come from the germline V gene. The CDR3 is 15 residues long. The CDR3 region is CSVEDRRQGPDTQYF. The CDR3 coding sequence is TGCAGCGTTGAAGATCGAAGACAGGGCCCAGATACGCAGTATTTT.

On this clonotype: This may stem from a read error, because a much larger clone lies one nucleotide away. The CDR3 is CASSSGRSTVTQYF. In DNA, the CDR3 is TGTGCCAGCAGCTCGGGACGATCCACAGTTACGCAGTATTTT. The rearrangement links TRBV7-2 to TRBJ2-3; either TRBD1 or TRBD2 may supply D (5 bases each). CDR3 length equals 14 residues. Germline V gene data show CDR1 as SGHTA and CDR2 as FQGNSA.

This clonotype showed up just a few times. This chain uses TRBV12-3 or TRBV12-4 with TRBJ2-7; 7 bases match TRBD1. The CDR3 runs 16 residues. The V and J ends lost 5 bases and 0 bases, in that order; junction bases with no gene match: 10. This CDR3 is CASSPRTGGSSYEQYF. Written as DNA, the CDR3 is TGTGCCAGCAGTCCACGGACAGGCGGCAGCTCCTACGAGCAGTACTTC.

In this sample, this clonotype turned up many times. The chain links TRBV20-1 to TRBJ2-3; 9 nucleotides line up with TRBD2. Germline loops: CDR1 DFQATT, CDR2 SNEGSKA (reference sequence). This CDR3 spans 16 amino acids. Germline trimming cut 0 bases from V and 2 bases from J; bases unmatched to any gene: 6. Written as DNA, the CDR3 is TGCAGTGCTAGAGATACCAGACTAGCGGTCACAGATACGCAGTATTTT. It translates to CSARDTRLAVTDTQYF.

As DNA, the CDR3 is TGTGCCAGCAGCTCTCCCGCGGGGGGCGAAGCCTATGGCTACACCTTC. Translating gives CASSSPAGGEAYGYTF. The genes are TRBV7-9 and TRBJ1-2, with a tentative D call TRBD1 (6 bases). Trimming cost V 4 bases and J 4 bases, with 19 bases left between them. The CDR3 is 16 amino acids. Germline V gene data show CDR1 as SEHNR and CDR2 as FQNEAQ (reference sequence). Complete variable domain (other parts from reference TRBV7-9 and TRBJ1-2): DTGVSQNPRHKITKRGQNVTFRCDPISEHNRLYWYRQTLGQGPEFLTYFQNEAQLEKSRLLSDRFSAERPKGSFSTLEIQRTEQGDSAMYLCASSSPAGGEAYGYTFGSGTRLTVV.

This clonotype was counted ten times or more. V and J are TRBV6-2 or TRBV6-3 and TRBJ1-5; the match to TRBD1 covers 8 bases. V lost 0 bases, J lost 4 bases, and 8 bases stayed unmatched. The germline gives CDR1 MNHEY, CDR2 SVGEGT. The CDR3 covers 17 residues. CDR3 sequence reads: CASSYSGQGLLNQPQHF. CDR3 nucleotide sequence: TGTGCCAGCAGTTACTCCGGACAGGGTCTACTGAATCAGCCCCAGCATTTT.

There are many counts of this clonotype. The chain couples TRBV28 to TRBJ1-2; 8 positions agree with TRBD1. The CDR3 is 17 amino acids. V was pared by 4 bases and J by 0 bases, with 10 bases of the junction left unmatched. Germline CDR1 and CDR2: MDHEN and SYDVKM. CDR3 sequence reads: CASSSGVGQGANYGYTF. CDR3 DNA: TGTGCCAGCAGTTCCGGAGTCGGACAGGGAGCTAACTATGGCTACACCTTC.

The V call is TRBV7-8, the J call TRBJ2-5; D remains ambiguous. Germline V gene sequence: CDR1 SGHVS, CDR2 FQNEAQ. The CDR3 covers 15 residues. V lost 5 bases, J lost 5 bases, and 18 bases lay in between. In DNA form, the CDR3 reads TGTGCCAGCAGCCCATCTGGGCCCCTTTTTGAGACCCAGTACTTC. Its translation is CASSPSGPLFETQYF. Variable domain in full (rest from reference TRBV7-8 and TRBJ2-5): GAGVSQSPRYKVAKRGQDVALRCDPISGHVSLFWYQQALGQGPEFLTYFQNEAQLDKSGLPSDRFFAERPEGSVSTLKIQRTQQEDSAVYLCASSPSGPLFETQYFGPGTRLLVL.

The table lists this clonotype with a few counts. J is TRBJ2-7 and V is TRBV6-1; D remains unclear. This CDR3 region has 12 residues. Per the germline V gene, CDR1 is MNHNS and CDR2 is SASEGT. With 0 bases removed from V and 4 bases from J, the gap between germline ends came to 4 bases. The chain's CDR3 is CASSEARYEQYF. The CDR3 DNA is TGTGCCAGCAGTGAAGCGCGATACGAGCAGTACTTC.

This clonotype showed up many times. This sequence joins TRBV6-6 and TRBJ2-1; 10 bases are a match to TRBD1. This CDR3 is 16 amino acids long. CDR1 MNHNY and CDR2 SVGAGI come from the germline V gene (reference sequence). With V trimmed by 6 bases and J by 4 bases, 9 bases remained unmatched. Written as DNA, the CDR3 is TGTGCCAGCAGCTTTGACAGGGGGCAAAGGTACAATGAGCAGTTCTTC. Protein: CASSFDRGQRYNEQFF.

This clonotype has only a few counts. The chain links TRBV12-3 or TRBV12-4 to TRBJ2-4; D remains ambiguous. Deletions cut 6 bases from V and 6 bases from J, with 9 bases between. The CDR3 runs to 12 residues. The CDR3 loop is CASRFDRNIQYF. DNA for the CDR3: TGTGCCAGCAGATTCGACCGAAACATTCAGTACTTC.

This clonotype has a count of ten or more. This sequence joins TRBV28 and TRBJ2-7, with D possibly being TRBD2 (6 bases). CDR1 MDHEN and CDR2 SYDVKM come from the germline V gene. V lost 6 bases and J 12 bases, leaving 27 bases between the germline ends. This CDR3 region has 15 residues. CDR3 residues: CASSSGTPQTVYAYF. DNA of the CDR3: TGTGCCAGCAGCTCTGGGACTCCCCAAACCGTTTACGCGTACTTC.

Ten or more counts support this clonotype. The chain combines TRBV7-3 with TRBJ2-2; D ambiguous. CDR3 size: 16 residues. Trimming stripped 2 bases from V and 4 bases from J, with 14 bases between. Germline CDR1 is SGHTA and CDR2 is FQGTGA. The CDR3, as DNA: TGTGCCAGCAGCTTAGGCGCGTCGCAATTCACCGGGGAGCTGTTTTTT. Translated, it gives CASSLGASQFTGELFF.

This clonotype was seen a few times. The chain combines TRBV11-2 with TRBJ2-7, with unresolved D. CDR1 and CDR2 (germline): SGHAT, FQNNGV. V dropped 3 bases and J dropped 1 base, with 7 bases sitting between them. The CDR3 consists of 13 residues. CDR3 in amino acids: CASSFGPSYEQYF. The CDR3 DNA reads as TGTGCCAGCAGCTTTGGACCATCCTACGAGCAGTACTTC.

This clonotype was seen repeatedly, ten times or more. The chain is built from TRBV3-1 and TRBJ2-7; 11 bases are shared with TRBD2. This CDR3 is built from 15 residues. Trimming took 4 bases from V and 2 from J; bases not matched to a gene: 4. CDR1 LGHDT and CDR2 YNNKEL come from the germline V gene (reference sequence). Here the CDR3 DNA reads TGTGCCAGCAGCCTCGGACTAGCGGGTACCTACGAGCAGTACTTC. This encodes CASSLGLAGTYEQYF.

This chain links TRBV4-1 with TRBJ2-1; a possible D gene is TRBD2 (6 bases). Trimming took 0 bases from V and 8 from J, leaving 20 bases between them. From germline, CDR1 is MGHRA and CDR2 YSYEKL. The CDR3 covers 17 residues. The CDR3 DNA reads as TGCGCCAGCAGCCAAGAATGGCGTCCGGGAGTAGAGGATGAGCAGTTCTTC. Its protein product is CASSQEWRPGVEDEQFF.

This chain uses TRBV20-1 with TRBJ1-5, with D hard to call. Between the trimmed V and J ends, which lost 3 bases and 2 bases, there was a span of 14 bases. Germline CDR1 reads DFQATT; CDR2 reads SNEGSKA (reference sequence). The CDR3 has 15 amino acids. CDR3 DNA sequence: TGCAGTGCTAGGCTTCAAGAGGTAGGCAATCAGCCCCAGCATTTT. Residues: CSARLQEVGNQPQHF.

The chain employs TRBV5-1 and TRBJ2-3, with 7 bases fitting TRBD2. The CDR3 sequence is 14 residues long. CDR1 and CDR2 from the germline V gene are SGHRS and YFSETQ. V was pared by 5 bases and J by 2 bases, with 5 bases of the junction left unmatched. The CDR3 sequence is CASRSSGATDTQYF. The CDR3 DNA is TGCGCCAGCAGATCTAGCGGAGCCACAGATACGCAGTATTTT.

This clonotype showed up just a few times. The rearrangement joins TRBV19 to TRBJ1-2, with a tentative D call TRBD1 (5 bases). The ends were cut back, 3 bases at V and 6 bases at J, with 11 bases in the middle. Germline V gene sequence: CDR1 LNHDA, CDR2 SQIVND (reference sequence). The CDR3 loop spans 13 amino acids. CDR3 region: CASSIQDTHGYTF. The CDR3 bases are TGTGCCAGTAGTATCCAGGACACGCATGGCTACACCTTC.

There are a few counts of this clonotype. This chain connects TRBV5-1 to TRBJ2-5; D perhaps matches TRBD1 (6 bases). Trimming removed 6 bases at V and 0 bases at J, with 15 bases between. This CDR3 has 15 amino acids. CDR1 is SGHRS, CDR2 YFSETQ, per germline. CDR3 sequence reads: CASTPDSTYQETQYF. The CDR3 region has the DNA TGCGCCAGCACCCCGGACAGTACGTACCAAGAGACCCAGTACTTC.

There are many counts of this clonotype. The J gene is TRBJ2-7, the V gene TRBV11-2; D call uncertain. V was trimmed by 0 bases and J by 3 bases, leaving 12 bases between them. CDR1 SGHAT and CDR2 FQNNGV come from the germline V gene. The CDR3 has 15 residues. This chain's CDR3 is CASSLDSAQFYEQYF. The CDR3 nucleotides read TGTGCCAGCAGCTTAGATTCCGCGCAGTTCTACGAGCAGTACTTC.

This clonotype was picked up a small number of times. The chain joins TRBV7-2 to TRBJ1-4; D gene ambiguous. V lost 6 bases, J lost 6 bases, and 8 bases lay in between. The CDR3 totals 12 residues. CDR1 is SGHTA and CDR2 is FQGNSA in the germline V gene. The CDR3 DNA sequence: TGTGCCAGCAGAAGGGTTGATGAAAAACTGTTTTTT. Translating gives CASRRVDEKLFF.

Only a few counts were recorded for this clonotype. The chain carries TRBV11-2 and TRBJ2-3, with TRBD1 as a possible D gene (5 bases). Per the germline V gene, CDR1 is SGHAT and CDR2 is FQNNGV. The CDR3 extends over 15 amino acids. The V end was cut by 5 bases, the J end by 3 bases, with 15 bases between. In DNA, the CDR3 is TGTGCCAGCAGCCTCGACAGTCGGTTGACAGATACGCAGTATTTT. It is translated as CASSLDSRLTDTQYF.

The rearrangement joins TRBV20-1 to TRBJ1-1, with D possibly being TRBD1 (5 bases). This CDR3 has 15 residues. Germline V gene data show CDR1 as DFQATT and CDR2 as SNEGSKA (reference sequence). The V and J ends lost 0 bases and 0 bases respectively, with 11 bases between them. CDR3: CSARDPQGLNTEAFF. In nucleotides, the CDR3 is TGCAGTGCTAGAGATCCGCAGGGCCTGAACACTGAAGCTTTCTTT.

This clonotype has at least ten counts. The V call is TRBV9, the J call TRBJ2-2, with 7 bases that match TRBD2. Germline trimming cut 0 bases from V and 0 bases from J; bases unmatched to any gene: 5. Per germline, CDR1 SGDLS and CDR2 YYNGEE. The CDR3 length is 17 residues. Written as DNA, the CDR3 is TGTGCCAGCAGCGTAGGACTAGCCAACGCGAACACCGGGGAGCTGTTTTTT. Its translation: CASSVGLANANTGELFF.

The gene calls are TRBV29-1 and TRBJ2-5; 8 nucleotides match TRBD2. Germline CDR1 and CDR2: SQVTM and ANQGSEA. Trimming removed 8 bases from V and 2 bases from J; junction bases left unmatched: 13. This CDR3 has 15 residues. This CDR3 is CSPRAGEVRQETQYF. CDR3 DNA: TGCAGCCCTCGAGCGGGAGAAGTCCGGCAAGAGACCCAGTACTTC.

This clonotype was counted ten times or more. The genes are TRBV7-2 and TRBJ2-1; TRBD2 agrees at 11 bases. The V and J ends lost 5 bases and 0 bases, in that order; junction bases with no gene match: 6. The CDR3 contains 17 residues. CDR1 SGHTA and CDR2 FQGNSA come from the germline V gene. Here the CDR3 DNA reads TGTGCCAGCAGCCCGAGACTAGCGGGGAGCTCCTACAATGAGCAGTTCTTC. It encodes CASSPRLAGSSYNEQFF.